Following are 31 T cell receptor beta chains from one sample sequenced in a study of control samples from healthy donors and cancer patients. Sequencing was performed with immunoSEQ multiplex PCR; in TCRdb, only in-frame clones are kept and a portion is missing. The data show about 94,000 clones, 86% seen once. Sequencing input: blood. The receptors shown here come from a woman aged 50 to 60 in good health.

This clone turned up a few times. The genes are TRBV4-3 and TRBJ2-6; D is unresolved. Per the germline V gene, CDR1 is LGHNA and CDR2 is YSLEER. Trimming cost V 0 bases and J 10 bases, with 13 bases left between them. The CDR3 extends over 15 amino acids. The CDR3 region is CASSQERQPRNVLTF. DNA of the CDR3: TGCGCCAGCAGCCAAGAAAGGCAACCGCGGAACGTCCTGACTTTC.

The V call is TRBV3-1 (or the pseudogene TRBV3-2), the J call TRBJ2-1; TRBD1 matches at 9 bases. The CDR3 consists of 16 residues. Germline trimming cut 3 bases from V and 5 bases from J; bases unmatched to any gene: 8. Germline loops: CDR1 LGHDT, CDR2 YNNKEL (reference sequence). CDR3 bases: TGTGCCAGCAGCCAGAACCCGGGACAGGGAAACAATGAGCAGTTCTTC. Amino acids: CASSQNPGQGNNEQFF.

This clone occurred a few times. The chain joins TRBV28 to TRBJ1-2, with D possibly matching TRBD1 (6 bases). From germline, CDR1 is MDHEN and CDR2 SYDVKM. The ends were cut back, 5 bases at V and 6 bases at J, with 31 bases in the middle. This CDR3 region has 19 residues. The CDR3 region has the DNA TGTGCCAGCAGTGCCATTCTGGGTCCCGGGGGCAGAAGAATTCATGGCTACACCTTC. Translation gives CASSAILGPGGRRIHGYTF.

The chain combines TRBV7-9 with TRBJ1-6; 7 nucleotides agree with TRBD1. The CDR3 extends over 16 amino acids. V shed 2 bases, J shed 5 bases, and the junction held 6 bases outside the gene matches. Germline CDR1 SEHNR, CDR2 FQNEAQ (reference sequence). The CDR3 DNA follows: TGTGCCAGCAGCTTATGGGGGACAGCCGATAATTCACCCCTCCACTTT. It translates to CASSLWGTADNSPLHF.

The rearrangement links TRBV7-2 to TRBJ2-5; D gene ambiguous. Germline assignment: CDR1 SGHTA and CDR2 FQGNSA. The germline V and J ends were trimmed by 1 base and 5 bases, with 17 bases remaining between them. CDR3 size: 16 residues. DNA of the CDR3: TGTGCCAGCAGCTTAGATTTTGGCCGAGCGAGGGAGACCCAGTACTTC. Its protein is CASSLDFGRARETQYF.

This chain links TRBV2 with TRBJ1-2; 7 positions agree with TRBD1. J lost 6 bases, V lost 4 bases, and 11 bases had no gene match. The CDR3 contains 15 residues. In germline, CDR1 is SNHLY, CDR2 FYNNEI. CDR3 loop: CASSVGRGRRDGYTF. DNA for the CDR3: TGTGCCAGCAGTGTTGGGAGGGGGCGACGTGATGGCTACACCTTC.

This chain links TRBV9 with TRBJ2-4, with unresolved D. V lost 3 bases to trimming and J lost 0 bases, with 10 bases between them. This CDR3 has 15 amino acids. Germline V gene sequence: CDR1 SGDLS, CDR2 YYNGEE. The DNA for the CDR3 is TGTGCCAGCAGCGCCTCCGCCGTAGCCAAAAACATTCAGTACTTC. Amino acid sequence: CASSASAVAKNIQYF.

The chain is built from TRBV29-1 and TRBJ1-1; D is ambiguous. V was trimmed by 4 bases and J by 0 bases, leaving 9 bases between them. The CDR3 contains 13 residues. Germline CDR1 reads SQVTM; CDR2 reads ANQGSEA. The CDR3 sequence: CSVASDLNTEAFF. In DNA, the CDR3 is TGCAGCGTTGCCAGCGACTTGAACACTGAAGCTTTCTTT.

This chain links TRBV4-1 with TRBJ2-7; D is unclear. Germline V gene data show CDR1 as MGHRA and CDR2 as YSYEKL. The V gene lost 1 base and the J gene lost 3 bases, with 10 bases spanning the gap. The CDR3 loop spans 14 amino acids. In nucleotides, the CDR3 is TGCGCCAGCAGCCAAGTCGCAGGAGACTACGAGCAGTACTTC. It translates to CASSQVAGDYEQYF.

Notes on this clone: At one end the junction does not follow the germline gene, possibly because of a read error. The V and J genes are TRBV18 and TRBJ1-3; 7 bases agree with TRBD1. Germline V gene lookup returns CDR1 KGHSH and CDR2 LQKENI. CDR3 length: 16 amino acids. The CDR3 here is CASSPSQGSLGNAIYF. The CDR3 DNA follows: TGTGCCAGCTCACCGTCACAGGGGAGCCTTGGAAACGCCATATATTTT.

This clone was observed once. The chain uses TRBV7-9 and TRBJ2-4; D not certain. This CDR3 has 17 amino acids. The germline V and J ends were trimmed by 0 bases and 6 bases, with 18 bases remaining between them. Looked up from germline, CDR1 is SEHNR and CDR2 is FQNEAQ (reference sequence). CDR3 protein: CASSLAPLVGSLNIQYF. The CDR3 DNA reads as TGTGCCAGCAGCTTAGCACCTTTAGTGGGCAGCCTAAACATTCAGTACTTC.

The chain has TRBV11-2 and TRBJ1-4; D is perhaps TRBD1 (6 bases). V was trimmed by 6 bases and J by 2 bases, leaving 16 bases between them. This CDR3 spans 16 amino acids. Germline V gene sequence: CDR1 SGHAT, CDR2 FQNNGV. CDR3 sequence reads: CASSLTGYRTNEKLFF. The CDR3 coding sequence is TGTGCCAGCAGTCTAACAGGGTACAGGACTAATGAAAAACTGTTTTTT.

The V gene is TRBV7-9, the J gene TRBJ2-7; D might be TRBD1 (6 bases). There are 14 residues in the CDR3. V was pared by 0 bases and J by 4 bases, with 10 bases between. The germline V gene has CDR1 SEHNR and CDR2 FQNEAQ (reference sequence). The CDR3 reads CASSLAGTMYEQYF. The CDR3 coding sequence is TGTGCCAGCAGCTTAGCCGGGACAATGTACGAGCAGTACTTC.

J is TRBJ2-7 and V is TRBV27, with TRBD1 matching 9 bases. The CDR3 has 15 amino acids. The V segment lost 4 bases and the J segment 5 bases; nucleotides outside the gene matches: 9. The V gene's germline CDR1 is MNHEY and CDR2 SMNVEV (reference sequence). The CDR3 region has the DNA TGTGCCAGCAGTTCAGGAGGACAGGGGACCCACGAGCAGTACTTC. Its protein is CASSSGGQGTHEQYF.

This rearrangement joins TRBV5-6 to TRBJ2-5; 9 bases align to TRBD2. Germline lookup yields CDR1 SGHDT and CDR2 YYEEEE. The J segment lost 2 bases and the V segment lost 4 bases, leaving 6 bases of the junction unmatched. This CDR3 spans 15 amino acids. CDR3: CASSQGLAKQETQYF. As DNA, the CDR3 is TGTGCCAGCAGCCAAGGACTAGCGAAACAAGAGACCCAGTACTTC.

The rearrangement uses TRBV12-3 or TRBV12-4 and TRBJ1-6, with D hard to call. V lost 5 bases and J 9 bases, leaving 8 bases between the germline ends. This CDR3 spans 12 amino acids. The CDR3 nucleotides are TGTGCCAGCAGTCTAGAGCGTTCACCCCTCCACTTT. It specifies CASSLERSPLHF.

This chain connects TRBV19 to TRBJ2-1; 9 nucleotides match TRBD1. J gave up 0 bases and V 5 bases, and 5 bases lay outside the gene matches. The CDR3 has 16 residues. Germline V lookup: CDR1 LNHDA, CDR2 SQIVND (reference sequence). The chain's CDR3 is CASSSGQGRSYNEQFF. The CDR3 region has the DNA TGTGCCAGTAGTTCCGGACAGGGGCGCTCCTACAATGAGCAGTTCTTC.

J is TRBJ1-2 and V is TRBV20-1; maybe TRBD1 (5 bases). CDR3 length: 13 residues. Germline V gene lookup returns CDR1 DFQATT and CDR2 SNEGSKA (reference sequence). Trimming removed 3 bases at V and 4 bases at J, with 12 bases between. This CDR3 reads CSASSRVGYGYTF. In DNA, the CDR3 is TGCAGTGCTAGTTCCAGGGTGGGCTATGGCTACACCTTC.

The chain recombines TRBV6-2 or TRBV6-3 with TRBJ2-7, with D possibly TRBD1 on 6 matching bases. This CDR3 region has 16 residues. V dropped 5 bases and J dropped 1 base, with 18 bases sitting between them. CDR1 MNHEY and CDR2 SVGEGT come from the germline V gene. The CDR3 here is CASSRPLLGGSYEQYF. The DNA of the CDR3 is TGTGCCAGCAGTCGACCACTCTTAGGGGGATCCTACGAGCAGTACTTC.

This clone was observed once. The rearrangement links TRBV10-2 to TRBJ2-7, with 16 positions matching TRBD2. There are 18 residues in the CDR3. CDR1 WSHSY and CDR2 SAAADI come from the germline V gene. J gave up 4 bases and V 4 bases, and 10 bases lay outside the gene matches. CDR3 in amino acids: CASSGGTSGGARLYEQYF. CDR3 nucleotide sequence: TGCGCCAGCAGTGGAGGGACTAGCGGGGGGGCCAGGCTTTACGAGCAGTACTTC.

V usage is TRBV10-3 and J usage is TRBJ2-7; 12 bases map to TRBD2. Germline CDR1 and CDR2: ENHRY and SYGVKD. The CDR3 is 14 amino acids. Unmatched junction bases numbered 8, after V lost 8 bases and J lost 6 bases. The CDR3 sequence is CAIGLAGGPREQYF. CDR3 DNA sequence: TGTGCCATCGGTCTAGCGGGAGGGCCGCGCGAGCAGTACTTC.

J is TRBJ1-1 and V is TRBV10-3, with D possibly matching TRBD1 (5 bases). In germline, CDR1 is ENHRY, CDR2 SYGVKD. CDR3 length: 15 residues. The germline V and J ends were trimmed by 0 bases and 1 base, with 9 bases remaining between them. For the CDR3, the DNA is TGTGCCATCAGTGAGTCGGGGGACGGGAACACTGAAGCTTTCTTT. This codes for CAISESGDGNTEAFF.

This clone has just a few counts. The chain joins TRBV10-3 to TRBJ2-2; the match to TRBD2 covers 7 bases. After removal of 8 bases from V and 1 base from J, the junction contained 4 bases not matched to a gene. The CDR3 length is 14 residues. Per germline, CDR1 ENHRY and CDR2 SYGVKD. As DNA, the CDR3 is TGTGCCATCGGGCTAGCGGAGAACACCGGGGAGCTGTTTTTT. Translating it yields CAIGLAENTGELFF.

The genes are TRBV5-1 and TRBJ1-4; TRBD1 agrees at 11 bases. The CDR3 is 18 residues long. Germline assignment: CDR1 SGHRS and CDR2 YFSETQ. V dropped 7 bases and J dropped 3; count of bases not matched to a gene: 14. In DNA, the CDR3 is TGCGCCAGCGGATTGGGACAGGGGGAAGAGTTGGCTAATGAAAAACTGTTTTTT. Encoded protein: CASGLGQGEELANEKLFF. Based on the CDR3 plus reference TRBV5-1 and TRBJ1-4, the full variable domain is KAGVTQTPRYLIKTRGQQVTLSCSPISGHRSVSWYQQTPGQGLQFLFEYFSETQRNKGNFPGRFSGRQFSNSRSEMNVSTLELGDSALYLCASGLGQGEELANEKLFFGSGTQLSVL.

The J gene is TRBJ1-1, the V gene TRBV5-1; D is perhaps TRBD1 (5 bases). This CDR3 comprises 14 residues. Germline lookup yields CDR1 SGHRS and CDR2 YFSETQ. The V end lost 0 bases, the J end lost 3 bases, and 9 bases lay between the germline ends. The CDR3 sequence: CASSLGDRYTEAFF. DNA of the CDR3: TGCGCCAGCAGCTTGGGGGACCGTTACACTGAAGCTTTCTTT.

J is TRBJ2-7 and V is TRBV18, with D tentatively TRBD1 (6 bases). The CDR3 is 15 residues long. Germline loops: CDR1 KGHSH, CDR2 LQKENI. Trimming pared 0 bases from V and 6 bases from J, leaving 15 bases between. The chain's CDR3 is CASSPPTGRGREQYF. The CDR3 coding sequence is TGTGCCAGCTCACCACCGACAGGTCGGGGACGCGAGCAGTACTTC.

CDR3 nucleotide sequence: TGTGCCAGCAGCTTACTAGCGGGTGCCTACGAGCAGTACTTC. Protein product: CASSLLAGAYEQYF. This sequence joins TRBV11-3 and TRBJ2-7; 8 bases fit TRBD2. V shed 2 bases, J shed 2 bases, and the junction held 2 bases outside the gene matches. Germline-derived CDR1 and CDR2 are SGHNT and YENEEA. The CDR3 consists of 14 residues.

The V call is TRBV4-3, the J call TRBJ2-1, with 8 bases lining up with TRBD1. The CDR3 is 17 residues long. The V segment lost 0 bases and the J segment 10 bases; nucleotides outside the gene matches: 14. The V gene's germline CDR1 is LGHNA and CDR2 YSLEER. DNA of the CDR3: TGCGCCAGCAGCCAAGAGCTCGGGACAGGACCCGCTCGAGAGCAGTTCTTC. Amino acid sequence: CASSQELGTGPAREQFF.

V gene TRBV19 combines with J gene TRBJ1-1; 10 bases line up with TRBD1. From germline, CDR1 is LNHDA and CDR2 SQIVND (reference sequence). After removal of 4 bases from V and 5 bases from J, the junction contained 1 base not matched to a gene. The length of the CDR3 is 13 residues. This chain's CDR3 is CASSRDRGTEAFF. DNA of the CDR3: TGTGCCAGTAGTAGGGACAGGGGAACTGAAGCTTTCTTT.

This clone has only one observation. The junction does not match germline at one end; this may be a read error. The chain carries TRBV7-7 and TRBJ2-2; D is unresolved. The CDR3 extends over 12 amino acids. Germline V lookup: CDR1 SSHAT, CDR2 FNYEAQ (reference sequence). The CDR3 region has the DNA TGTGCTAGCAGCCGAGACGGCGGGGAGCTGTTTTTT. Its protein product is CASSRDGGELFF.

The V gene is TRBV9, the J gene TRBJ2-1; the match to TRBD2 covers 9 bases. CDR1 and CDR2 (germline): SGDLS, YYNGEE. The ends lost 4 bases at V and 8 bases at J; junction bases unmatched: 10. The length of the CDR3 is 15 residues. The CDR3 nucleotides read TGTGCCAGCAGCCCCCGGGTAGCGGGAGACCATGAGCAGTTCTTC. It codes for CASSPRVAGDHEQFF.